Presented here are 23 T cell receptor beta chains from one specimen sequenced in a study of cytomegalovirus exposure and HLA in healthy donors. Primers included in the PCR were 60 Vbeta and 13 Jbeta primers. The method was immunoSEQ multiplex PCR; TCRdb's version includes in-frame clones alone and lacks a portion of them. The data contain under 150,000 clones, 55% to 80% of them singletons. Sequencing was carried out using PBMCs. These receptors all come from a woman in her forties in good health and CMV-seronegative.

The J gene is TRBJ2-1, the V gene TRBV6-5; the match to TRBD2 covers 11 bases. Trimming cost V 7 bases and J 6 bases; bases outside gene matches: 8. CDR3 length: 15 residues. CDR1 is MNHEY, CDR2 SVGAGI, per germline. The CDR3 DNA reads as TGTGCCAGCATCAAACTAGCGGGGGCGGGCAATGAGCAGTTCTTC. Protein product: CASIKLAGAGNEQFF.

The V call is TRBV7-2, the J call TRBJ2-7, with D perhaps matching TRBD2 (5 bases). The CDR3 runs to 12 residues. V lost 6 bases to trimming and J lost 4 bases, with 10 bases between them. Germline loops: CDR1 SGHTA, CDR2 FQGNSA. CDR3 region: CASSRPGYEQYF. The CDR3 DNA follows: TGTGCCAGCAGTCGCCCGGGGTACGAGCAGTACTTC.

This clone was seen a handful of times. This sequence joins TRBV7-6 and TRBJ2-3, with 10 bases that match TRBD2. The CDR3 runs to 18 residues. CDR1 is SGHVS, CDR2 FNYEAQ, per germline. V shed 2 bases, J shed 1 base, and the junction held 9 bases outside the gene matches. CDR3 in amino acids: CASSLNPPLAGGTDTQYF. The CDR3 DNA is TGTGCCAGCAGCTTAAACCCCCCTCTAGCGGGGGGCACAGATACGCAGTATTTT.

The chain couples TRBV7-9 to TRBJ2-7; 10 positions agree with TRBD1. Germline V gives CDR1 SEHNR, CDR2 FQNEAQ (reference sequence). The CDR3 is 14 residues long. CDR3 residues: CSSSLGQGAYEQYV. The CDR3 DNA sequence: TGTTCCAGCAGCTTAGGACAGGGGGCCTACGAGCAGTACGTC.

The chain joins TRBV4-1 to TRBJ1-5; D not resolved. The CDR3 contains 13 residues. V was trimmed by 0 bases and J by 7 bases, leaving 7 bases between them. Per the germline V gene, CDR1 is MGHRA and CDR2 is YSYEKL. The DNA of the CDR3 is TGCGCCAGCAGCCAAGATACTCGGCAGCCCCAGCATTTT. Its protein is CASSQDTRQPQHF.

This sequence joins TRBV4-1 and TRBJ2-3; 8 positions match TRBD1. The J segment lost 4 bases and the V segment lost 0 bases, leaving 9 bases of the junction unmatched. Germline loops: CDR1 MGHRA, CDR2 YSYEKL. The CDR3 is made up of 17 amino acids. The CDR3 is CASSQDAGGAGPDTQYF. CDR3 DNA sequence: TGCGCCAGCAGCCAAGATGCAGGGGGCGCAGGGCCAGATACGCAGTATTTT.

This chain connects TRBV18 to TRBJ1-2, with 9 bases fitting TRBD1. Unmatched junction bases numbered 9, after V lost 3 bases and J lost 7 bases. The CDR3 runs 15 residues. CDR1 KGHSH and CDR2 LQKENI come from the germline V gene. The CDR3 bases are TGTGCCAGCTCACCTTCGGGACAGGGTTTCGGTGGCTACACCTTC. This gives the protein CASSPSGQGFGGYTF.

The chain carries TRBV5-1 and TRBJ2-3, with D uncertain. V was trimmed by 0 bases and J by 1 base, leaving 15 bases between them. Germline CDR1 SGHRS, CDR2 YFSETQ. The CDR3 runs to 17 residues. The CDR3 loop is CASSLVPTAAGTDTQYF. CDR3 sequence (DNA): TGCGCCAGCAGCTTGGTCCCGACTGCGGCAGGCACAGATACGCAGTATTTT.

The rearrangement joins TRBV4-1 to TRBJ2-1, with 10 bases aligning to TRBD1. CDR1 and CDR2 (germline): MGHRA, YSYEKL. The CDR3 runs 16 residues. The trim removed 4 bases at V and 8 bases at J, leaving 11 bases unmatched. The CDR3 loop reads CASSLRTGGRRDEQFF. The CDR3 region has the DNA TGCGCCAGCAGCCTCCGGACAGGGGGACGTAGGGATGAGCAGTTCTTC.

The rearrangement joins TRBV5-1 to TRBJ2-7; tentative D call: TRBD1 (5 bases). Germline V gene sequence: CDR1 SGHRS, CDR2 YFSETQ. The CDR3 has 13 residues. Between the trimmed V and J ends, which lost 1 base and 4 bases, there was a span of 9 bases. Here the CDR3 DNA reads TGCGCCAGCAGCTTGAGGGGTATTTACGAGCAGTACTTC. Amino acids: CASSLRGIYEQYF. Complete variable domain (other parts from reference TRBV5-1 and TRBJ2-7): KAGVTQTPRYLIKTRGQQVTLSCSPISGHRSVSWYQQTPGQGLQFLFEYFSETQRNKGNFPGRFSGRQFSNSRSEMNVSTLELGDSALYLCASSLRGIYEQYFGPGTRLTVT.

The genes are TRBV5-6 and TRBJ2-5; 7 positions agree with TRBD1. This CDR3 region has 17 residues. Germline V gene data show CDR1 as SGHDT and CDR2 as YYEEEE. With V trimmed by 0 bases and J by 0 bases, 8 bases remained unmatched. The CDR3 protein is CASSLAWVQGYQETQYF. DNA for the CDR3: TGTGCCAGCAGCTTGGCCTGGGTACAGGGGTACCAAGAGACCCAGTACTTC.

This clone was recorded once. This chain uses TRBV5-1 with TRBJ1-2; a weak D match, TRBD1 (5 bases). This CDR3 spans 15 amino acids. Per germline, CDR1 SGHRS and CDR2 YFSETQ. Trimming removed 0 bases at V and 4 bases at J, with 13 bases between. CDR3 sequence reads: CASSLVRANGYGYTF. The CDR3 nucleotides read TGCGCCAGCAGCTTGGTCAGGGCTAATGGCTATGGCTACACCTTC.

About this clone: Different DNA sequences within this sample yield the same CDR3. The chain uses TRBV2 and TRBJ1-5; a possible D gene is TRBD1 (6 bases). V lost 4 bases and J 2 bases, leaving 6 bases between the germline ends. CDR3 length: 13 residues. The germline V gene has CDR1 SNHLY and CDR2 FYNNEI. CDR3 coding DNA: TGTGCCAGCAGTGGACAGGGCAATCAGCCCCAGCATTTT. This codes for CASSGQGNQPQHF.

This CDR3 is CASSTPSVRAGASYNEQFF. In DNA form, the CDR3 reads TGTGCCAGTAGTACCCCAAGTGTTCGAGCGGGGGCTAGCTACAATGAGCAGTTCTTC. The chain has TRBV19 and TRBJ2-1; 8 nucleotides line up with TRBD2. Unmatched junction bases numbered 17, after V lost 4 bases and J lost 3 bases. CDR3 length: 19 residues. CDR1 and CDR2 from the germline V gene are LNHDA and SQIVND (reference sequence). Full variable domain (rest looked up from reference TRBV19 and TRBJ2-1): DGGITQSPKYLFRKEGQNVTLSCEQNLNHDAMYWYRQDPGQGLRLIYYSQIVNDFQKGDIAEGYSVSREKKESFPLTVTSAQKNPTAFYLCASSTPSVRAGASYNEQFFGPGTRLTVL.

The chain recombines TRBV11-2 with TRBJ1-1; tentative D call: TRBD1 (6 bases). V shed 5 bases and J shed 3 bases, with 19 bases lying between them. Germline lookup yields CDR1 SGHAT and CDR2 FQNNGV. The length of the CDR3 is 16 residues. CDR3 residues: CASSHQQGRGHTEAFF. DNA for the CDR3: TGTGCCAGCAGCCATCAACAGGGTCGTGGCCACACTGAAGCTTTCTTT.

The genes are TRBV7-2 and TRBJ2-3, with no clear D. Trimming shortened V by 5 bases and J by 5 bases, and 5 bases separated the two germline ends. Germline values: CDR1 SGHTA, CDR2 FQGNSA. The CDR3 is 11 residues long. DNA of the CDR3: TGTGCCAGCAGCACACAAGATACGCAGTATTTT. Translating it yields CASSTQDTQYF.

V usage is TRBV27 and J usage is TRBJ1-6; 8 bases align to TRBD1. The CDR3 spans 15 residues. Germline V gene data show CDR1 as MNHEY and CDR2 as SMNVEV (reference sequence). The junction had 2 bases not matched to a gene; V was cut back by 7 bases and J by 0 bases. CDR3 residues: CASTQGASYNSPLHF. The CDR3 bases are TGTGCCAGCACCCAGGGGGCCTCCTATAATTCACCCCTCCACTTT.

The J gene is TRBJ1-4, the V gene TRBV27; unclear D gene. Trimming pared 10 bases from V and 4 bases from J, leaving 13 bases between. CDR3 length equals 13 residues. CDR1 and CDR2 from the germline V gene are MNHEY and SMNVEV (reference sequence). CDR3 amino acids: CATGGPNNEKLFF. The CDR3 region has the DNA TGTGCCACCGGAGGACCGAATAATGAAAAACTGTTTTTT.

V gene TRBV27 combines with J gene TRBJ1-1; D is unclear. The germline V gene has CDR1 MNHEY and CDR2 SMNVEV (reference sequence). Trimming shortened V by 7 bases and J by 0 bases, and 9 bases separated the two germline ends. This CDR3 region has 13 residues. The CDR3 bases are TGTGCCAGCAAGAGTGGGCTGAACACTGAAGCTTTCTTT. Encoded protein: CASKSGLNTEAFF.

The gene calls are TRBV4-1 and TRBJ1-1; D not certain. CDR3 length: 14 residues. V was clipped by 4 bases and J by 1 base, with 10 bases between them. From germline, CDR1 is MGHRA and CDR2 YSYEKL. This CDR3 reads CASSPRPGNTEAFF. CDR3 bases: TGCGCCAGCAGCCCGAGGCCTGGGAACACTGAAGCTTTCTTT.

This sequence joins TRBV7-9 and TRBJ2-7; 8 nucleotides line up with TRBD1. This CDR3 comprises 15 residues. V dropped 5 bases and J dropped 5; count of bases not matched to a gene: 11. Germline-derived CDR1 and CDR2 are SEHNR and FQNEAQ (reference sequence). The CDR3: CASSPRVGQDHEQYF. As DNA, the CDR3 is TGTGCCAGCAGCCCCCGGGTGGGACAGGACCACGAGCAGTACTTC.

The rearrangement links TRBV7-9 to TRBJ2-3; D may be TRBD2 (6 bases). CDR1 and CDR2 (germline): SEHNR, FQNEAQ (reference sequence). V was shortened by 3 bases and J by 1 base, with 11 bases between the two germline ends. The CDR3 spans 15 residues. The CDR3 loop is CASSFSGGGTDTQYF. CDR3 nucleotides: TGTGCCAGCAGCTTTTCCGGGGGAGGCACAGATACGCAGTATTTT.

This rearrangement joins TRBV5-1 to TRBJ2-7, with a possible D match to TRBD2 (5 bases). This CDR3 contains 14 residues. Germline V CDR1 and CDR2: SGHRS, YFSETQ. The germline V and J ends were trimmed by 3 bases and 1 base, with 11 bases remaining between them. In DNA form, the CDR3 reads TGCGCCAGCAGCTATGGAGGACCTTCCTACGAGCAGTACGTC. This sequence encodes CASSYGGPSYEQYV.